This TCR beta chain emerged from a study of shared clonotypes between healthy human individuals. The study's findings and limits: It was the few donors that limited the genetic and exposure-history diversity represented.

In the case of this clone: Its target is not known.

The protocol was immunoSEQ multiplex PCR, while the TCRdb copy is restricted to in-frame clones and leaves out a portion. The sample holds about 2,500,000 clones, around nine tenths seen once. The source of this sequence is a man in his late teens or twenties in good health. Sequencing was carried out using naive CD4+ T cells sorted from blood. The subset was: CD45RA+ positively selected.

The CDR3 sequence: CASSGLARHEQYF. The CDR3 coding sequence is TGTGCCAGCAGTGGACTAGCGAGGCACGAGCAGTACTTC. This chain joins TRBV6-6 and TRBJ2-7; 9 nucleotides agree with TRBD2. This CDR3 is 13 amino acids long. Germline loops: CDR1 MNHNY, CDR2 SVGAGI (reference sequence). Unmatched junction bases numbered 4, after V lost 5 bases and J lost 5 bases.